This record covers a single T cell receptor (beta chain). No antigen is known for it. The sample is drawn from a study of graft-versus-host responses after intestinal transplantation. The study, taken as a whole, reports: Where graft-donor T cell macrochimerism was present, patients had high graft-versus-host to host-versus-graft clonal ratios in allografts. Circulating GvH clone levels at their peak were associated with HvG declines (early post-transplant).

The method was immunoSEQ multiplex PCR; TCRdb's version includes in-frame clones alone and lacks a portion of them. The sample includes about 86,000 clones, about 88% of them seen just once. After removal of 5 bases from V and 2 bases from J, the junction contained 9 bases not matched to a gene. The germline V gene has CDR1 SEHNR and CDR2 FQNEAQ (reference sequence). The CDR3 extends over 16 amino acids. V usage is TRBV7-9 and J usage is TRBJ2-3; 8 nucleotides match TRBD2. The sequencing used unstimulated CD4+ T cells sorted from spleen or lymph node cells, collected before transplant. This TCR was recovered from a human donor who was the organ donor for an intestinal transplant. The CDR3 loop reads CASSRSGSPPTDTQYF. In DNA, the CDR3 is TGTGCCAGCAGCAGAAGCGGGAGTCCCCCCACAGATACGCAGTATTTT.